Listed below are T cell receptor beta chains from one sample, sequenced in a study of blood T cell repertoires in COVID-19. This table comes from immunoSEQ multiplex PCR, and its TCRdb copy is limited to in-frame clones, with some not included. Among around 50,000 clones listed, roughly 90% were seen once. The sample consisted of peripheral blood. All receptors come from a human donor in a cohort sampled during active COVID-19. Each CDR3 is given with its conserved first and last residue. Fields, in order: D gene, clone size, V gene, J gene, CDR3 protein, CDR3 DNA. The D gene is left open where the match is weak. Only part of the rows carry a size: once, few, many, or a class if the clone is expanded.

>TRBD2|-|TRBV11-2|TRBJ2-1
CASSLIAGGPNEQFF
TGTGCCAGCAGCTTGATAGCGGGGGGGCCGAATGAGCAGTTCTTC
>-|once|TRBV5-4|TRBJ1-1
CASSGGHPSNTEAFF
TGTGCCAGCAGCGGGGGACACCCTTCGAACACTGAAGCTTTCTTT
>TRBD1|-|TRBV29-1|TRBJ2-7
CSVGAGTGGDEQYF
TGCAGCGTTGGGGCCGGGACAGGGGGCGACGAGCAGTACTTC
>TRBD1|-|TRBV18|TRBJ2-7
CASSPTGTTYEQYF
TGTGCCAGCTCACCGACAGGGACAACGTACGAGCAGTACTTC
>TRBD1|-|TRBV5-1|TRBJ2-3
CASSINPGQARDTQYF
TGCGCCAGCAGCATTAACCCGGGACAGGCAAGAGATACGCAGTATTTT
>-|-|TRBV6-5|TRBJ2-3
CATQEGGGATQYF
TGTGCCACCCAGGAAGGTGGGGGCGCAACGCAGTATTTT
>-|-|TRBV5-4|TRBJ2-3
CASSPDRRSTDTQYF
TGTGCCAGCAGCCCGGATCGGCGGTCTACAGATACGCAGTATTTT
>-|-|TRBV4-3|TRBJ1-6
CASSQDRTYSPLHF
TGCGCCAGCAGCCAAGATCGGACTTATTCACCCCTCCACTTT
>-|-|TRBV12-3/TRBV12-4|TRBJ2-5
CASSLPEEETQYF
TGTGCCAGCAGTCTCCCAGAGGAAGAGACCCAGTACTTC
>-|-|TRBV30|TRBJ1-2
CAWSTGYGYTF
TGTGCCTGGAGTACCGGTTATGGCTACACCTTC
>-|-|TRBV4-1|TRBJ2-1
CASSQEAPGVFNEQFF
TGCGCCAGCAGCCAAGAAGCCCCGGGGGTCTTCAATGAGCAGTTCTTC
>TRBD1|-|TRBV2|TRBJ2-2
CASSQQGTGELFF
TGTGCCAGCAGTCAACAGGGGACCGGGGAGCTGTTTTTT
>-|-|TRBV2|TRBJ1-4
CASRTGDATNEKLFF
TGTGCCAGCAGAACAGGAGATGCAACTAATGAAAAACTGTTTTTT
>-|few|TRBV7-3|TRBJ1-6
CASSPWAGGSPLHF
TGTGCCAGCAGCCCCTGGGCTGGTGGTTCACCCCTCCACTTT
>TRBD1|-|TRBV4-3|TRBJ2-5
CASSPRTGRETQYF
TGCGCCAGCAGCCCGCGGACAGGGAGGGAGACCCAGTACTTC
>-|-|TRBV15|TRBJ1-2
CATSVDRTNYGYTF
TGTGCCACCAGCGTGGACAGAACTAACTATGGCTACACCTTC
>-|-|TRBV28|TRBJ1-2
CASSNPSGALYGYTF
TGTGCCAGCAGCAACCCCTCAGGGGCGCTCTATGGCTACACCTTC
>-|-|TRBV7-3|TRBJ1-1
CASSLSPQEGTEAFF
TGTGCCAGCAGCTTAAGTCCCCAGGAAGGAACTGAAGCTTTCTTT
>-|-|TRBV5-4|TRBJ2-4
CASSLRGGPNIQYF
TGTGCCAGCAGCTTGAGGGGGGGACCAAACATTCAGTACTTC
>TRBD1|once|TRBV5-1|TRBJ2-5
CASSEQGAGETQYF
TGCGCCAGCAGCGAACAGGGGGCTGGGGAGACCCAGTACTTC
>-|-|TRBV12-3/TRBV12-4|TRBJ2-7
CASKGQAVSPKYF
TGTGCCAGCAAGGGGCAAGCAGTGAGCCCGAAGTACTTC
>TRBD2|-|TRBV3-1/TRBV3-2|TRBJ2-3
CASSQDRGLASGLDTQYF
TGTGCCAGCAGCCAGGATCGGGGACTAGCGAGTGGTCTTGATACGCAGTATTTT
>-|-|TRBV6-5|TRBJ2-5
CASHLLGPQETQYF
TGTGCCAGCCACCTCTTGGGCCCACAAGAGACCCAGTACTTC
>-|-|TRBV25-1|TRBJ2-5
CASSEYVADQETQYF
TGTGCCAGCAGTGAATACGTAGCGGACCAAGAGACCCAGTACTTC
>TRBD2|-|TRBV7-7|TRBJ2-3
CASSPVGGGGTDTQYF
TGTGCCAGCAGCCCCGTCGGGGGGGGTGGAACAGATACGCAGTATTTT
>-|-|TRBV19|TRBJ1-5
CASMIQGNSNQPQHF
TGTGCCAGTATGATCCAGGGGAATAGCAATCAGCCCCAGCATTTT
>-|few|TRBV6-5|TRBJ1-2
CASSSSARLANYGYTF
TGTGCCAGCAGTTCTTCCGCGCGGTTAGCTAACTATGGCTACACCTTC
>TRBD2|-|TRBV6-6|TRBJ2-7
CASSYSVWTSGYEQYF
TGTGCCAGCAGTTACTCCGTCTGGACTAGCGGCTACGAGCAGTACTTC